This T cell receptor (beta chain) originates from a study of blood T cell repertoires in COVID-19 (dated by TCRdb to 2018 to 2020). For the wider study: Collaborator samples came from the United States, Italy and Spain and covered acute and convalescent phases of COVID-19. The samples were drawn from two sources: the first 160 participants of the ongoing ImmuneRACE study, and 1,254 subjects contributed by 6 global collaborators. The prospective study material was composed of cDNA or gDNA derived from T cells, B-cell-depleted T cells, or PBMCs. HLA class I and class II types, where available, came from metadata supplied by the sample provider rather than from assay-based typing. Deeply sampled blood TCRbeta repertoires from subjects exposed to, actively infected with, or recovered from COVID-19 were included in the dataset. Nearly every sample came with metadata listing a de-identified subject ID, COVID-19 status, age in years and sex. The repertoires were released in a freely available public database intended as a resource for research on the immune response to SARS-CoV-2. Results the study describes overall, beyond this receptor: How much clinical and demographic metadata was included differed by source and by participant, and the metadata was provided uncurated.

The immunoSEQ Assay, a bias-controlled multiplex PCR, was used to amplify TCRbeta CDR3 regions from genomic DNA. The paper's processing steps were these. The number of nucleated cells in each sample was estimated from the amplification of reference gene primers within the assay. Sequence reads were collapsed and filtered to measure the absolute abundance of every unique TCRbeta CDR3 rearrangement. For each sample, productive Simpson clonality was calculated as the square root of Simpson's diversity index across productive rearrangements. TCRdb holds this immuneACCESS table with in-frame rearrangements only. Some clones are missing; in checked studies, unresolved V genes explain under half, and the rest has no known cause. V and J calls and clone size are given by that table; D and trimming were obtained from the DNA. This sample holds 150,000 to 200,000 clones; about 85% were observed only once. Roughly a fifth of the sample lies in the top ten.

The germline V gene specifies KGHSH as CDR1 and LQKENI as CDR2. The CDR3 runs 13 amino acids, cysteine and phenylalanine included. Of the read, only the CDR3 DNA is kept; its 39 bases are in frame from base 1. Deletion took 4 bases off V and 1 base off J, with a span of 7 bases between the germline ends. The collaborating institutions used their own protocols to collect whole blood in K2EDTA tubes. For TCRbeta analysis, collaborators shipped samples as frozen whole blood, isolated PBMCs, or DNA extracted from either of those sample types. With respect to this clone: Its antigen target is currently unknown. Base-call qualities are not available, and no considerably larger clone is one nucleotide away. Other DNA sequences in the same sample also yield this CDR3.

The receptor chain draws on TRBV18 and TRBJ1-1; there is no confident call for the D gene. This TCR was sampled from a man in his 60s with active or convalescent COVID-19. Sequenced sample: peripheral blood. The CDR3 protein sequence reads: CASSRTENTEAFF. The DNA sequence is given as TGTGCCAGCTCACGTACAGAGAACACTGAAGCTTTCTTT.